These 29 T cell receptor beta chains share one sample of origin, sequenced in a study of vaccination and CD4 T cells after COVID-19. Treatment given: approximately 11-day PBMC culture with coronavirus spike peptide pools or control peptides (ViraFEST assay). Their target antigens are unknown. Cultured CD4+ T-cell DNA underwent Oncomine TCR Beta short-read sequencing. TCRdb called the PCR reads again in MiXCR, with one record for every CDR3 protein. The profile shows roughly 6,400 distinct CDR3 sequences, around 62% of them singletons. The sample comprised CD4+ T cells from blood, cultured in vitro. These receptors came from a human donor who had recovered from COVID-19.

V usage is TRBV6-5 and J usage is TRBJ2-7, with D hard to call. The V gene lost 2 bases and the J gene lost 5 bases, with 7 bases spanning the gap. CDR3 length: 12 residues. Germline CDR1 is MNHEY and CDR2 is SVGAGI. The CDR3 sequence: CASSYGSNEQYF. CDR3 in DNA: TGTGCCAGCAGTTACGGTAGCAACGAGCAGTACTTC.

This clonotype was detected only a few times. V gene TRBV7-9 combines with J gene TRBJ2-5; 9 positions match TRBD1. The CDR3 spans 14 residues. Germline trimming cut 5 bases from V and 3 bases from J; bases unmatched to any gene: 4. CDR1 is SEHNR and CDR2 is FQNEAQ in the germline V gene (reference sequence). The CDR3 DNA is TGTGCCAGCAGCCTCGACAGGGGGGAAGAGACCCAGTACTTC. This gives the protein CASSLDRGEETQYF.

This clonotype appeared a few times. CDR3 in DNA: TGTGCCAGCAGCGCGGAAGGGGGCTCCTATGGCTACACCTTC. This encodes CASSAEGGSYGYTF. The chain is built from TRBV21-1 and TRBJ1-2; the table names TRBD1, a call not compared with the DNA. TRBV21-1 is given as a pseudogene. The CDR3 totals 14 residues.

This clonotype turned up a few times. The rearrangement uses TRBV6-5 and TRBJ1-2; D not certain. The length of the CDR3 is 14 residues. Germline V gene lookup returns CDR1 MNHEY and CDR2 SVGAGI. V lost 2 bases and J lost 6, with 13 bases in between. The DNA of the CDR3 is TGTGCCAGCAGTTACAATAGAAATACCGATGGCTACACCTTC. This translates into CASSYNRNTDGYTF.

This clonotype was counted a single time. The chain joins TRBV7-6 to TRBJ2-7; 9 positions match TRBD2. Germline V gene lookup returns CDR1 SGHVS and CDR2 FNYEAQ. Losses at the gene ends were 3 bases for V and 0 bases for J; bases not matched to a gene: 9. The CDR3 spans 17 residues. The CDR3 region has the DNA TGTGCCAGCAGCTTTGGAGCGGGAGGCTCCCTCTCCTACGAGCAGTACTTC. Its translation is CASSFGAGGSLSYEQYF.

The chain employs TRBV30 and TRBJ2-1; possibly TRBD2 for D (5 bases). The V end was cut by 2 bases, the J end by 8 bases, with 10 bases between. This CDR3 region has 12 residues. Germline values: CDR1 GTSNPN, CDR2 SVGIG (reference sequence). The CDR3 sequence: CAWSNGVDEQFF. CDR3 nucleotide sequence: TGTGCCTGGAGTAACGGGGTGGATGAGCAGTTCTTC. Using reference TRBV30 and TRBJ2-1 for the parts outside the CDR3, the full variable domain is SQTIHQWPATLVQPVGSPLSLECTVEGTSNPNLYWYRQAAGRGLQLLFYSVGIGQISSEVPQNLSASRPQDRQFILSSKKLLLSDSGFYLCAWSNGVDEQFFGPGTRLTVL.

The chain carries TRBV6-1 and TRBJ2-5; D is perhaps TRBD1 (6 bases). Germline lookup yields CDR1 MNHNS and CDR2 SASEGT. The V and J ends lost 4 bases and 2 bases respectively, with 8 bases between them. This CDR3 has 13 residues. The DNA for the CDR3 is TGTGCCAGCAGTGCGGACAGACAAGAGACCCAGTACTTC. Translating it yields CASSADRQETQYF.

The chain joins TRBV7-3 to TRBJ1-2; 7 bases align to TRBD1. The CDR3 is 15 amino acids. Germline loops: CDR1 SGHTA, CDR2 FQGTGA. V gave up 0 bases and J gave up 6 bases; unmatched junction bases: 7. The CDR3 DNA is TGTGCCAGCAGCTTAACTCCGGGACAGATCCATGGCTACACCTTC. Its translation is CASSLTPGQIHGYTF.

This sequence joins TRBV20-1 and TRBJ2-5; TRBD2 aligns across 9 bases. The germline gives CDR1 DFQATT, CDR2 SNEGSKA (reference sequence). Unmatched junction bases numbered 3, after V lost 0 bases and J lost 4 bases. The CDR3 contains 14 residues. CDR3 bases: TGCAGTGCTAGAGAAGCGGGGGGAGTAGAGACCCAGTACTTC. Translated: CSAREAGGVETQYF.

V and J are TRBV12-3 or TRBV12-4 and TRBJ2-5; D unresolved. The CDR3 loop spans 12 amino acids. V shed 6 bases and J shed 3 bases, with 8 bases lying between them. Here the CDR3 DNA reads TGTGCCAGCAGATGGACGGAAGAGACCCAGTACTTC. Translating it yields CASRWTEETQYF.

V and J are TRBV7-3 and TRBJ2-2; D unresolved. Trimming removed 3 bases at V and 4 bases at J, with 9 bases between. This CDR3 has 14 residues. CDR1 and CDR2 from the germline V gene are SGHTA and FQGTGA. The chain's CDR3 is CASSLGLGTGELFF. As DNA, the CDR3 is TGTGCCAGCAGCTTGGGCCTAGGCACCGGGGAGCTGTTTTTT. Full variable domain (rest looked up from reference TRBV7-3 and TRBJ2-2): GAGVSQTPSNKVTEKGKYVELRCDPISGHTALYWYRQSLGQGPEFLIYFQGTGAADDSGLPNDRFFAVRPEGSVSTLKIQRTERGDSAVYLCASSLGLGTGELFFGEGSRLTVL.

This clonotype appeared a few times. The chain carries TRBV7-9 and TRBJ1-6; no clear D gene. The V end was cut by 1 base, the J end by 6 bases, with 13 bases between. The CDR3 spans 16 residues. Germline CDR1 is SEHNR and CDR2 is FQNEAQ (reference sequence). CDR3: CASSLGLGSLNSPLHF. For the CDR3, the DNA is TGTGCCAGCAGCTTAGGCCTGGGGAGCCTTAATTCACCCCTCCACTTT.

The table lists this clonotype with a few counts. The chain uses TRBV20-1 and TRBJ2-3, with D possibly matching TRBD2 (5 bases). From germline, CDR1 is DFQATT and CDR2 SNEGSKA (reference sequence). The CDR3 consists of 13 residues. Trimming cost V 6 bases and J 0 bases, with 10 bases left between them. CDR3 coding DNA: TGCAGTGCGAAAGCGGCTAGCACAGATACGCAGTATTTT. It specifies CSAKAASTDTQYF.

V and J are TRBV23-1 and TRBJ1-6; maybe TRBD1 (6 bases). TRBV23-1 is designated an ORF whose function remains uncertain. The V end lost 0 bases, the J end lost 8 bases, and 14 bases lay between the germline ends. The CDR3 runs to 16 residues. The CDR3 is CASSQSAPRGDSPLHF. DNA for the CDR3: TGCGCCAGCAGTCAATCAGCCCCTAGGGGGGATTCACCCCTCCACTTT.

The chain carries TRBV27 and TRBJ1-5; TRBD1 aligns across 7 bases. The CDR3 loop spans 16 amino acids. Germline loops: CDR1 MNHEY, CDR2 SMNVEV (reference sequence). The J segment lost 4 bases and the V segment lost 3 bases, leaving 9 bases of the junction unmatched. The CDR3 is CASSFRRTGSNQPQHF. Written as DNA, the CDR3 is TGTGCCAGCAGTTTTCGGCGGACAGGCTCGAATCAGCCCCAGCATTTT.

The J gene is TRBJ1-2, the V gene TRBV7-2, with D possibly being TRBD1 (6 bases). V was shortened by 5 bases and J by 4 bases, with 14 bases between the two germline ends. CDR1 and CDR2 from the germline V gene are SGHTA and FQGNSA. The CDR3 is made up of 14 amino acids. The chain's CDR3 is CASSARGAAYGYTF. CDR3 coding DNA: TGTGCCAGCAGCGCCCGGGGGGCCGCCTATGGCTACACCTTC.

This chain joins TRBV20-1 and TRBJ2-5; 13 positions agree with TRBD2. Germline V gene sequence: CDR1 DFQATT, CDR2 SNEGSKA (reference sequence). The CDR3 has 18 residues. J lost 5 bases, V lost 6 bases, and 18 bases had no gene match. CDR3 in amino acids: CSATTGTSGIHVSETQYF. As DNA, the CDR3 is TGCAGTGCCACAACCGGGACTAGCGGGATCCATGTGTCGGAGACCCAGTACTTC.

The chain carries TRBV12-3 or TRBV12-4 and TRBJ1-5; D ambiguous. This CDR3 region has 15 residues. The V end lost 7 bases, the J end lost 2 bases, and 15 bases lay between the germline ends. CDR3 sequence reads: CASKEEEGGNQPQHF. The CDR3 nucleotides read TGTGCCAGCAAAGAGGAGGAGGGTGGCAATCAGCCCCAGCATTTT.

This clonotype was counted a few times. Mismatch with germline at one junction end may stem from a read error. This chain joins TRBV4-2 and TRBJ1-6; perhaps TRBD1 as D (6 bases). Germline V gives CDR1 LGHNA, CDR2 YNFKEQ. CDR3 size: 18 residues. The CDR3 DNA sequence: TGTGCCGGCAGCCAGGAGGGACACTTGAGCTCCTATAATTCACCCCTCCACTTT. Translation gives CAGSQEGHLSSYNSPLHF.

This rearrangement joins TRBV7-9 to TRBJ2-3; the match to TRBD1 covers 8 bases. The V and J ends lost 5 bases and 4 bases, in that order; junction bases with no gene match: 11. Germline V gene sequence: CDR1 SEHNR, CDR2 FQNEAQ (reference sequence). This CDR3 has 16 residues. CDR3 in amino acids: CASSDPIRGRADTQYF. The CDR3 nucleotides are TGTGCCAGCAGCGACCCCATCAGGGGGCGTGCAGATACGCAGTATTTT.

V and J are TRBV6-1 and TRBJ1-1, with TRBD1 matching over 8 bases. Germline CDR1 MNHNS, CDR2 SASEGT. The CDR3 runs to 11 residues. V shed 6 bases and J 8 bases; nucleotides not matched to a gene: 2. As DNA, the CDR3 is TGTGCCAGCAGGAGACAGGGGGAAGCTTTCTTT. This gives the protein CASRRQGEAFF.

In its sample, this clonotype ranks as large (0.1 to 1%). The V call is TRBV15, the J call TRBJ2-3, with D perhaps TRBD1 or TRBD2 (7 bases each). Germline V lookup: CDR1 LNHNV, CDR2 YYDKDF (reference sequence). Trimming left V 1 base short and J 5 bases short, with 16 bases between. This CDR3 is built from 16 residues. CDR3 sequence reads: CATSRVRGGAQDTQYF. The CDR3, as DNA: TGTGCCACCAGCAGAGTCAGGGGGGGGGCCCAAGATACGCAGTATTTT.

V is TRBV20-1 and J is TRBJ2-4; D remains unclear. This CDR3 contains 15 residues. Trimming removed 0 bases at V and 0 bases at J, with 9 bases between. Germline V gives CDR1 DFQATT, CDR2 SNEGSKA (reference sequence). CDR3 in DNA: TGCAGTGCTAGAGAACAGTTAATAGCCAAAAACATTCAGTACTTC. Amino acid sequence: CSAREQLIAKNIQYF.

V usage is TRBV11-2 and J usage is TRBJ2-7; no clear D. The germline V gene has CDR1 SGHAT and CDR2 FQNNGV. Trimming removed 6 bases at V and 0 bases at J, with 12 bases between. The CDR3 totals 14 residues. This chain's CDR3 is CASSPAPGSYEQYF. For the CDR3, the DNA is TGTGCCAGCAGTCCCGCCCCGGGCTCCTACGAGCAGTACTTC.

About this clonotype itself: Germline is not matched at one junction end, which may reflect a read error. The chain combines TRBV5-1 with TRBJ1-1; D might be TRBD1 (6 bases). Per the germline V gene, CDR1 is SGHRS and CDR2 is YFSETQ. This CDR3 is built from 14 residues. CDR3 nucleotides: TGCGCCAGCAGCTTGGAGGCAGGGGTCACTGAAACTTTCTTT. Translated: CASSLEAGVTETFF.

This chain links TRBV10-1 with TRBJ1-1; 10 bases are a match to TRBD1. V shed 6 bases, J shed 3 bases, and the junction held 10 bases outside the gene matches. Germline loops: CDR1 WNHNN, CDR2 SYGVQD (reference sequence). This CDR3 has 16 residues. The CDR3 loop is CASRDRGKGADTEAFF. The CDR3 DNA is TGCGCCAGCAGGGACAGGGGGAAGGGGGCTGACACTGAAGCTTTCTTT.

The gene calls are TRBV7-2 and TRBJ2-2; D remains ambiguous. The CDR3 runs to 13 residues. CDR1 is SGHTA and CDR2 is FQGNSA in the germline V gene. Trimming shortened V by 6 bases and J by 6 bases, and 11 bases separated the two germline ends. CDR3 residues: CASSSRYAGELFF. The CDR3, as DNA: TGTGCCAGCAGTTCTAGATATGCCGGGGAGCTGTTTTTT.

This clonotype was detected once. This chain uses TRBV7-3 with TRBJ2-2, with unresolved D. This CDR3 has 13 amino acids. The V end was cut by 0 bases, the J end by 5 bases, with 4 bases between. CDR1 SGHTA and CDR2 FQGTGA come from the germline V gene. CDR3 sequence (DNA): TGTGCCAGCAGCTTAACGAGGACCGGGGAGCTGTTTTTT. Translating it yields CASSLTRTGELFF.

The chain is built from TRBV6-5 and TRBJ2-7; 8 bases are a match to TRBD1. The junction had 8 bases not matched to a gene; V was cut back by 2 bases and J by 2 bases. Germline CDR1 is MNHEY and CDR2 is SVGAGI. The CDR3 has 16 amino acids. The CDR3 here is CASSYRGTGGTYEQYF. CDR3 bases: TGTGCCAGCAGTTACCGGGGAACAGGGGGGACCTACGAGCAGTACTTC.